The 21 T cell receptor beta chains below all came from one sample that was sequenced in a study of T cells after yellow fever vaccination. Using its own MiXCR run on the 5' RACE reads, TCRdb lists one record per CDR3 protein. This sample has about 200,000 distinct CDR3 sequences, with 3% to 3.5% found just once. This specimen was CD4+ T cells sorted from PBMCs, taken 10 days after the yellow fever booster vaccination. These TCRs come from a man aged 18 to 29 who received the YFV17D yellow fever vaccine.

This clonotype was detected ten times or more. This rearrangement joins TRBV4-2 to TRBJ2-3, with D unresolved. The CDR3 runs to 14 residues. Germline lookup yields CDR1 LGHNA and CDR2 YNFKEQ. The V end was cut by 2 bases, the J end by 3 bases, with 9 bases between. For the CDR3, the DNA is TGTGCCAGCAGCCAACGGTCGAGTACAGATACGCAGTATTTT. As protein: CASSQRSSTDTQYF.

This clonotype has a count of ten or more. This chain uses TRBV29-1 with TRBJ1-3, with D hard to call. Trimming pared 4 bases from V and 1 base from J, leaving 11 bases between. This CDR3 contains 14 residues. The germline gives CDR1 SQVTM, CDR2 ANQGSEA. This CDR3 reads CSVGPGGSGNTIYF. Written as DNA, the CDR3 is TGCAGCGTTGGCCCTGGAGGGTCTGGAAACACCATATATTTT.

In its sample, this clonotype was seen a few times. The chain links TRBV29-1 to TRBJ1-1; D is unresolved. V lost 6 bases and J lost 0, with 11 bases in between. The CDR3 runs to 13 residues. Germline CDR1 SQVTM, CDR2 ANQGSEA. The CDR3 DNA is TGCAGCGTCCGCTCCAGGTTGAACACTGAAGCTTTCTTT. Protein: CSVRSRLNTEAFF.

The chain recombines TRBV5-1 with TRBJ1-1; 8 nucleotides align to TRBD1. CDR3 length equals 15 residues. CDR1 and CDR2 from the germline V gene are SGHRS and YFSETQ. V lost 4 bases, J lost 2 bases, and 7 bases stayed unmatched. The CDR3 nucleotides are TGCGCCAGCAGCGGACAGGGCGGACCAAACACTGAAGCTTTCTTT. It specifies CASSGQGGPNTEAFF. Filled out from reference TRBV5-1 and TRBJ1-1, the complete variable domain reads KAGVTQTPRYLIKTRGQQVTLSCSPISGHRSVSWYQQTPGQGLQFLFEYFSETQRNKGNFPGRFSGRQFSNSRSEMNVSTLELGDSALYLCASSGQGGPNTEAFFGQGTRLTVV.

This chain joins TRBV6-5 and TRBJ2-7; 9 nucleotides match TRBD1. CDR3 size: 17 residues. The J segment lost 4 bases and the V segment lost 6 bases, leaving 16 bases of the junction unmatched. Looked up from germline, CDR1 is MNHEY and CDR2 is SVGAGI. The CDR3 sequence: CASRRRTGAADLYEQYV. The CDR3 nucleotides are TGTGCCAGCAGGCGTCGGACAGGGGCAGCAGACCTATACGAGCAGTACGTC.

This clonotype was found many times. The chain uses TRBV4-2 and TRBJ1-4, with 8 bases identical to TRBD1. CDR3 size: 17 residues. With 7 bases clipped from V and 3 bases from J, the junction kept 13 bases outside the gene matches. From germline, CDR1 is LGHNA and CDR2 YNFKEQ. Written as DNA, the CDR3 is TGTGCCAGCACGCTTAACTCGCAGGGGGCCCCTAATGAAAAACTGTTTTTT. Its protein is CASTLNSQGAPNEKLFF.

The V call is TRBV2, the J call TRBJ2-7, with D possibly TRBD1 on 5 matching bases. The germline V gene encodes CDR1 SNHLY and CDR2 FYNNEI. Trimming cost V 6 bases and J 4 bases, with 13 bases left between them. This CDR3 is built from 13 residues. The CDR3 sequence is CASRAFQGYEQYF. The DNA for the CDR3 is TGTGCCAGCAGGGCTTTCCAGGGTTACGAGCAGTACTTC.

This clonotype was picked up many times. The V and J genes are TRBV7-9 and TRBJ2-3, with D uncertain. The CDR3 runs to 14 residues. Deletions cut 2 bases from V and 1 base from J, with 7 bases between. In germline, CDR1 is SEHNR, CDR2 FQNEAQ (reference sequence). CDR3 in DNA: TGTGCCAGCAGCTTATTCATTCGCACAGATACGCAGTATTTT. As protein: CASSLFIRTDTQYF.

V is TRBV4-2 and J is TRBJ2-1, with D possibly being TRBD2 (6 bases). Germline V CDR1 and CDR2: LGHNA, YNFKEQ. V gave up 4 bases and J gave up 10 bases, with 11 bases separating them. CDR3 length: 12 residues. In DNA, the CDR3 is TGTGCCAGCAGCCGCGCGGGGCAGGAGCAGTTCTTC. Translated, it gives CASSRAGQEQFF.

The chain recombines TRBV20-1 with TRBJ2-1; 7 bases fit TRBD1. Trimming cost V 4 bases and J 5 bases; bases outside gene matches: 11. Germline V gene data show CDR1 as DFQATT and CDR2 as SNEGSKA (reference sequence). The CDR3 consists of 15 residues. The DNA of the CDR3 is TGCAGTGCTACTTCGAATACAGGGGCCCACAATGAGCAGTTCTTC. This encodes CSATSNTGAHNEQFF.

In this sample, this clonotype turned up a few times. The genes are TRBV5-1 and TRBJ2-3; possible D gene TRBD1, 6 bases. The CDR3 contains 16 residues. Per the germline V gene, CDR1 is SGHRS and CDR2 is YFSETQ. The V end was cut by 5 bases, the J end by 1 base, with 17 bases between. DNA of the CDR3: TGCGCCAGCAGATCCCTTACTGAGGGGGGCACAGATACGCAGTATTTT. It encodes CASRSLTEGGTDTQYF.

This clonotype has ten or more counts. This chain connects TRBV12-3 or TRBV12-4 to TRBJ1-5; the match to TRBD1 covers 8 bases. There are 16 residues in the CDR3. J was trimmed by 3 bases and V by 4 bases; bases with no gene match: 8. Here the CDR3 reads CASSSRTGTINQPQHF. CDR3 DNA sequence: TGTGCCAGCAGTTCTCGGACAGGGACGATCAATCAGCCCCAGCATTTT.

This chain connects TRBV12-3 or TRBV12-4 to TRBJ2-3, with D possibly called TRBD1 or TRBD2 (5 bases each). CDR3 length equals 16 residues. V shed 6 bases and J shed 0 bases, with 16 bases lying between them. The DNA of the CDR3 is TGTGCCAGCAGCCCCACAACGGGGCTAAGCACAGATACGCAGTATTTT. Its protein product is CASSPTTGLSTDTQYF.

CDR3: CASNPRGSGTYEQYF. The DNA of the CDR3 is TGTGCCAGCAACCCGCGTGGTAGCGGCACCTACGAGCAGTACTTC. V gene TRBV6-2 or TRBV6-3 combines with J gene TRBJ2-7; the D gene is possibly TRBD2 (6 bases). V dropped 7 bases and J dropped 2 bases, with 18 bases sitting between them. Germline-derived CDR1 and CDR2 are MNHEY and SVGEGT. This CDR3 is 15 amino acids long.

The V gene is TRBV11-3, the J gene TRBJ2-3; tentatively, D is TRBD2 (5 bases). The CDR3 has 16 amino acids. The germline gives CDR1 SGHNT, CDR2 YENEEA. V dropped 1 base and J dropped 2 bases, with 13 bases sitting between them. The CDR3 DNA reads TGTGCCAGCAGCTTAGTCCGGACTGGAATCACAGATACGCAGTATTTT. This gives the protein CASSLVRTGITDTQYF.

This clonotype has a count of ten or more. The chain couples TRBV5-1 to TRBJ1-1; the D gene is possibly TRBD1 (5 bases). Germline V gene sequence: CDR1 SGHRS, CDR2 YFSETQ. V lost 3 bases and J 1 base, leaving 10 bases between the germline ends. CDR3 size: 14 residues. CDR3 in DNA: TGCGCCAGCAGCTGGGACGGATCGAACACTGAAGCTTTCTTT. Translated, it gives CASSWDGSNTEAFF.

For the CDR3, the DNA is TGTGCCTCGCCGGGGCTAGCGGGTCTGAACACCGGGGAGCTGTTTTTT. It is translated as CASPGLAGLNTGELFF. V is TRBV7-9 and J is TRBJ2-2; 8 bases line up with TRBD2. With V trimmed by 11 bases and J by 1 base, 12 bases remained unmatched. The CDR3 sequence is 16 residues long. Germline V CDR1 and CDR2: SEHNR, FQNEAQ (reference sequence).

The rearrangement links TRBV4-2 to TRBJ2-3, with TRBD2 as a possible D gene (5 bases). From germline, CDR1 is LGHNA and CDR2 YNFKEQ. CDR3 size: 15 residues. Trimming pared 4 bases from V and 2 bases from J, leaving 13 bases between. The CDR3 loop reads CASSREQRDTDTQYF. The CDR3 nucleotides are TGTGCCAGCAGCCGCGAACAGAGGGACACAGATACGCAGTATTTT.

This clonotype was detected many times. The rearrangement joins TRBV14 to TRBJ2-3, with 7 bases that match TRBD1. Germline V gene data show CDR1 as SGHDN and CDR2 as FVKESK. Trimming took 0 bases from V and 5 from J; bases not matched to a gene: 8. The CDR3 spans 16 residues. The CDR3 region is CASSQDRTGAGDTQYF. The CDR3 DNA follows: TGTGCCAGCAGCCAAGATCGTACAGGGGCTGGAGATACGCAGTATTTT.

The chain recombines TRBV5-1 with TRBJ2-3; D ambiguous. Germline assignment: CDR1 SGHRS and CDR2 YFSETQ. The CDR3 length is 13 residues. The V end was cut by 7 bases, the J end by 6 bases, with 15 bases between. CDR3 in amino acids: CASSQQGGDTQYF. For the CDR3, the DNA is TGCGCCAGCTCTCAGCAAGGTGGGGATACGCAGTATTTT. The whole variable domain, filled in from reference TRBV5-1 and TRBJ2-3, reads KAGVTQTPRYLIKTRGQQVTLSCSPISGHRSVSWYQQTPGQGLQFLFEYFSETQRNKGNFPGRFSGRQFSNSRSEMNVSTLELGDSALYLCASSQQGGDTQYFGPGTRLTVL.

This clonotype was detected a few times. The chain combines TRBV19 with TRBJ2-2; D gene ambiguous. Germline CDR1 reads LNHDA; CDR2 reads SQIVND (reference sequence). Trimming took 3 bases from V and 5 from J, leaving 10 bases between them. This CDR3 is built from 14 residues. CDR3 bases: TGTGCCAGTAGTATGGCGGCGCGAACCGGGGAGCTGTTTTTT. This gives the protein CASSMAARTGELFF. The full variable domain, completed using reference TRBV19 and TRBJ2-2, is DGGITQSPKYLFRKEGQNVTLSCEQNLNHDAMYWYRQDPGQGLRLIYYSQIVNDFQKGDIAEGYSVSREKKESFPLTVTSAQKNPTAFYLCASSMAARTGELFFGEGSRLTVL.